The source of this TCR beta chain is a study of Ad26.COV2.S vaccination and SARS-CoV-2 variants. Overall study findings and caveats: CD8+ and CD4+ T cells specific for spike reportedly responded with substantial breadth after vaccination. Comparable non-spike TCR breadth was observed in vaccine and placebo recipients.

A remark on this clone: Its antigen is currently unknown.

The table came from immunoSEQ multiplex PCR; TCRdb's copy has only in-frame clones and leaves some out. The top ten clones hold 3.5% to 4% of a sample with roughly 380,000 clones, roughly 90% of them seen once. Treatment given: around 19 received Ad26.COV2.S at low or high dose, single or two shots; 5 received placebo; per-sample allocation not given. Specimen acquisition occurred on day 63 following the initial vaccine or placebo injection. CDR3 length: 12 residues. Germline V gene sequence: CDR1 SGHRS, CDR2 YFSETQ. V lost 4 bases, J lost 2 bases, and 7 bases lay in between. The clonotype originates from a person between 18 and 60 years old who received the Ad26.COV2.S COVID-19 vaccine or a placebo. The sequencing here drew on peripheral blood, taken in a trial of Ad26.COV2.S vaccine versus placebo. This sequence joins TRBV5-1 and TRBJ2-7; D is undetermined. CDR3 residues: CASSANAYEQYF. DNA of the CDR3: TGCGCCAGCAGCGCCAACGCCTACGAGCAGTACTTC.